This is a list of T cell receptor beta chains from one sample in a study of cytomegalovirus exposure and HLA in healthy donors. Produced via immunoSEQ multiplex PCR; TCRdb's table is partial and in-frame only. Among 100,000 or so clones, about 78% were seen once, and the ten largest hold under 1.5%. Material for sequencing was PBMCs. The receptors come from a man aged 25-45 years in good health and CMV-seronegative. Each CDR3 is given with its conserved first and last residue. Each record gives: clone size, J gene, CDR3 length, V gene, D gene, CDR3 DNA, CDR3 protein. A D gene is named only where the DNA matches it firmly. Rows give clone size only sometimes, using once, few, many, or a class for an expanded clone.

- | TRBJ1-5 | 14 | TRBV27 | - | TGTGCCAGCAGTTTAATGGGGGCAGGTCAGCCCCAGCATTTT | CASSLMGAGQPQHF
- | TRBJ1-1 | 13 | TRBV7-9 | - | TGTGCCAGCAGCTCCCCGGGAAACACTGAAGCTTTCTTT | CASSSPGNTEAFF
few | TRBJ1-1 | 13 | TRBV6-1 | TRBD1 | TGTGCCAGCAGTGGGGACAGGAACACTGAAGCTTTCTTT | CASSGDRNTEAFF
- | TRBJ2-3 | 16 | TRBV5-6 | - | TGTGCCAGCAGCTTGGACGCTTCTACTAGCACAGATACGCAGTATTTT | CASSLDASTSTDTQYF
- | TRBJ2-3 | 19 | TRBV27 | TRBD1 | TGTGCCAGCAGTTCCCCCGCAAGCCCGGGACAGGGGGCACAGGTTACGCAGTATTTT | CASSSPASPGQGAQVTQYF
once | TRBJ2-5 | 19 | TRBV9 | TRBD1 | TGTGCCAGCAGCGTAAGTGCGGGACAGGGATTCTCGTACCAAGAGACCCAGTACTTC | CASSVSAGQGFSYQETQYF
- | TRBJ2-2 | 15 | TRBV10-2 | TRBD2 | TGCGCCAGCAACCCACTAGCGCTGAACACCGGGGAGCTGTTTTTT | CASNPLALNTGELFF
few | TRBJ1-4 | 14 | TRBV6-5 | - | TGTGCCAGCAGTACGACAGCTTCCAATGAAAAACTGTTTTTT | CASSTTASNEKLFF
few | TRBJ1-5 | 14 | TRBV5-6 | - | TGTGCCAGCAGCTTGCAGGGGCAAAATCAGCCCCAGCATTTT | CASSLQGQNQPQHF
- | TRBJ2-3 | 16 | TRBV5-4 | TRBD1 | TGTGCCAGCAGCTCGACCGGACAGGGTGGGCCAGATACGCAGTATTTT | CASSSTGQGGPDTQYF
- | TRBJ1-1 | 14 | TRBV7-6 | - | TGTGCCAGCAGCTTAGTATGGGGGGGCACTGAAGCTTTCTTT | CASSLVWGGTEAFF
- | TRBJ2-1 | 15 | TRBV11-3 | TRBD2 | TGTGCCAGCAGCTTCACTAGCGGGGCAAACAATGAGCAGTTCTTC | CASSFTSGANNEQFF
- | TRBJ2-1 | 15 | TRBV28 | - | TGTGCCAGCAGGATCAGGGACTGGGCCTTCTATGAGCAGTTCTTC | CASRIRDWAFYEQFF
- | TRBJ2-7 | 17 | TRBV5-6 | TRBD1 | TGTGCCAGCAGCTTGCACCGGGGACAGGGGGCGAGGTACGAGCAGTACTTC | CASSLHRGQGARYEQYF
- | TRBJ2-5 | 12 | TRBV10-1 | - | TGCGCCAGCAGTAGTACTCAAGAGACCCAGTACTTC | CASSSTQETQYF
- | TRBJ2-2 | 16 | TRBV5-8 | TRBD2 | TGTGCCATGGGGTCTAGCGGGAGACCTAACACCGGGGAGCTGTTTTTT | CAMGSSGRPNTGELFF
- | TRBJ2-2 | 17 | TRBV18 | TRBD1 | TGTGCCAGCTCACCACTCCTTCAGACAGGGATCACCGGGGAGCTGTTTTTT | CASSPLLQTGITGELFF
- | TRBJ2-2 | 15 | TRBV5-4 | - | TGTGCCAGCAGCTTGGTAGGGAGGAACGGCGGGGAGCTGTTTTTT | CASSLVGRNGGELFF
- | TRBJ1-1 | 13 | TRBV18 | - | TGTGCCAGCTCACCGGGCCAGGACACTGAAGCTTTCTTT | CASSPGQDTEAFF
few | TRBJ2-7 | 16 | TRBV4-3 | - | TGCGCCAGCAGCCAGTTCCCGCCCCAGGGTCCCTACGAGCAGTACTTC | CASSQFPPQGPYEQYF
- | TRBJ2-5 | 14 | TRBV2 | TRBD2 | TGTGCCAGCAGTGGCCGGGACTATCAAGAGACCCAGTACTTC | CASSGRDYQETQYF
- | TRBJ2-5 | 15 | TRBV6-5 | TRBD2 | TGTGCCAGCACCTGGACTAGCGGGAGAGGGGAGACCCAGTACTTC | CASTWTSGRGETQYF
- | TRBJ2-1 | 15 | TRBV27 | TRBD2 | TGTGCCAGCAGTTCCACTAGCGGGGGTTACCATGAGCAGTTCTTC | CASSSTSGGYHEQFF
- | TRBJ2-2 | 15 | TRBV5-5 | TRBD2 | TGTGCCAGCAGCCCCACCGGGACTAGCACCGGGGAGCTGTTTTTT | CASSPTGTSTGELFF
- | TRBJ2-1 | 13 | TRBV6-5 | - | TGTGCCAGCAGTTTGGGGGCCCGAAATGAGCAGTTCTTC | CASSLGARNEQFF
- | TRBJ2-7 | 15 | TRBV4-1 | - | TGCGCCAGCAGCCAAGAGAACAGGGACTCCTACGAGCAGTACTTC | CASSQENRDSYEQYF
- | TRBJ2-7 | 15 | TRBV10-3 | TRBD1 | TGTGCCATCAGTTTTGGGACAGGGAGTCCCTACGAGCAGTACTTC | CAISFGTGSPYEQYF
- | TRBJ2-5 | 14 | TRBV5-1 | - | TGCGCCAGCAGCGCGGGACAGACCCAAGAGACCCAGTACTTC | CASSAGQTQETQYF
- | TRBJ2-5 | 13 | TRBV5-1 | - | TGCGCCAGCAGCTTGGCTCTCGGAGGGACCCAGTACTTC | CASSLALGGTQYF
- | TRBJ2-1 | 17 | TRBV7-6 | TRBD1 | TGTGCCAGCAGCTCGTCCCGGGACAGGGTTGGGTACAATGAGCAGTTCTTC | CASSSSRDRVGYNEQFF
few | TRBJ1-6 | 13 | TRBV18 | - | TGTGCCAGCTCACCAAATGACCGGGGGCCCCTCCACTTT | CASSPNDRGPLHF
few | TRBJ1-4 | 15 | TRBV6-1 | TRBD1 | TGTGCCAGCAGTTGGTCAGGGGGACGTAATGAAAAACTGTTTTTT | CASSWSGGRNEKLFF
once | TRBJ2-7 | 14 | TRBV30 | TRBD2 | TGTGCCTGGAGCCCCGGGGCTAGCGGTACCGAGCAGTACTTC | CAWSPGASGTEQYF
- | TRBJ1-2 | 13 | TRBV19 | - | TGTGCCAGTAGATCGGGGGAGGACTATGGCTACACCTTC | CASRSGEDYGYTF
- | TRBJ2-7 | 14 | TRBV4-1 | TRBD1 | TGCGCCAGCAGCCAACCGGGACAGGGTAACGAGCAGTACTTC | CASSQPGQGNEQYF
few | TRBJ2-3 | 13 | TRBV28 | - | TGTGCCAGCAGTTTACTTCGCACAGATACGCAGTATTTT | CASSLLRTDTQYF
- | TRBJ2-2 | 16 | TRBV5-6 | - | TGTGCCAGCAGCTTGAGCCAGAGGCGGAGCACCGGGGAGCTGTTTTTT | CASSLSQRRSTGELFF
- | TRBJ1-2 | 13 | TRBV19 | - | TGTGCCAGTATCGGGAGTCAGGTGGCTGGCTACACCTTC | CASIGSQVAGYTF
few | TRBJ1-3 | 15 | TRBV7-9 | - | TGTGCCAGCAGGCAAATGACAGGCTCTGGAAACACCATATATTTT | CASRQMTGSGNTIYF
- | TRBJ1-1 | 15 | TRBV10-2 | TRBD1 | TGCGCCAGCAGACGGGACAGAATTGGGAACACTGAAGCTTTCTTT | CASRRDRIGNTEAFF
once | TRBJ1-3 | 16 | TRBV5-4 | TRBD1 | TGTGCCAGCAGCTTGGGACAGGGGGGCTCTGGAAACACCATATATTTT | CASSLGQGGSGNTIYF
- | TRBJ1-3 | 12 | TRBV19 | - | TGTGCCACTAGGAGAAGCGGAAACACCATATATTTT | CATRRSGNTIYF
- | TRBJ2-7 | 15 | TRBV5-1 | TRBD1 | TGCGCCAGCAGCTTGGCCGGGACAGGGACCTACGAGCAGTACTTC | CASSLAGTGTYEQYF
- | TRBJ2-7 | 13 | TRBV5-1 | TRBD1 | TGCGCCAGCCGAAATGGGACAGTATTCGAGCAGTACTTC | CASRNGTVFEQYF
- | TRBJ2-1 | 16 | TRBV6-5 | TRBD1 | TGTGCCAGCAGTTACCCCGGGACAGGGGGACGCAATGAGCAGTTCTTC | CASSYPGTGGRNEQFF
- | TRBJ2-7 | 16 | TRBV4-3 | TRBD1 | TGCGCCAGCAGCCAAGGCGTGGGGACAGGGGATTACGAGCAGTACTTC | CASSQGVGTGDYEQYF
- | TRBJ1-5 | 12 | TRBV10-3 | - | TGTGCCATCAGAGCTAACAATCAGCCCCAGCATTTT | CAIRANNQPQHF